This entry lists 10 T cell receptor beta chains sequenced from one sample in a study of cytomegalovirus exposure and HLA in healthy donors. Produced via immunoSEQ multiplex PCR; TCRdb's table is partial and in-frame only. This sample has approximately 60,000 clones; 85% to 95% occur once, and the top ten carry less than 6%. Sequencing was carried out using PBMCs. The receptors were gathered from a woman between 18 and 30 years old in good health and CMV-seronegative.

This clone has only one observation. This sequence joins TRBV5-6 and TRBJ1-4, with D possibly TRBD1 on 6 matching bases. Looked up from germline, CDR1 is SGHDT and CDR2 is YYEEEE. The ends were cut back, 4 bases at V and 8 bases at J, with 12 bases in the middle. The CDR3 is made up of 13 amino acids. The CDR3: CASSALRGEKLFF. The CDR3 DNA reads TGTGCCAGCAGCGCCCTCAGGGGCGAAAAACTGTTTTTT.

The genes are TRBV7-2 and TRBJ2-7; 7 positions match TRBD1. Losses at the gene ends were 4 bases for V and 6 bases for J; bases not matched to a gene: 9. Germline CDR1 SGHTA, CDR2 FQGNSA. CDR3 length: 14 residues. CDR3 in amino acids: CASSWGTASGEQYF. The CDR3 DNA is TGTGCCAGCAGCTGGGGGACAGCATCCGGCGAGCAGTACTTC. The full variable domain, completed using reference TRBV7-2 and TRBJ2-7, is GAGVSQSPSNKVTEKGKDVELRCDPISGHTALYWYRQSLGQGLEFLIYFQGNSAPDKSGLPSDRFSAERTGGSVSTLTIQRTQQEDSAVYLCASSWGTASGEQYFGPGTRLTVT.

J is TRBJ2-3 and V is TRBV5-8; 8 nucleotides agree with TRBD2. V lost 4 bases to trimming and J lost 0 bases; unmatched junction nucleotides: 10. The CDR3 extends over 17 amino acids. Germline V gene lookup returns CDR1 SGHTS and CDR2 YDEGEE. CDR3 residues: CASSPEIAGTSTDTQYF. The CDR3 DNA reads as TGTGCCAGCAGCCCAGAAATAGCGGGGACTAGCACAGATACGCAGTATTTT.

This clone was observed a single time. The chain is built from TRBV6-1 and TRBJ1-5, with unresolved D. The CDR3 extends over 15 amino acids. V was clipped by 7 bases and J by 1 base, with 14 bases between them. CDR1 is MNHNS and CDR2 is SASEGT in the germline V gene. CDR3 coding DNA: TGTGCCAGCACCGTAACGGGTAGGAGCAATCAGCCCCAGCATTTT. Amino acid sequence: CASTVTGRSNQPQHF.

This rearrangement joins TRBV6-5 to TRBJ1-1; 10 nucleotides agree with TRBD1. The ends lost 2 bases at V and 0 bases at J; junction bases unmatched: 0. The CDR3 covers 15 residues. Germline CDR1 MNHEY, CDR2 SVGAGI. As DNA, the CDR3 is TGTGCCAGCAGTTACGGGACAGGGGTGAACACTGAAGCTTTCTTT. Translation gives CASSYGTGVNTEAFF.

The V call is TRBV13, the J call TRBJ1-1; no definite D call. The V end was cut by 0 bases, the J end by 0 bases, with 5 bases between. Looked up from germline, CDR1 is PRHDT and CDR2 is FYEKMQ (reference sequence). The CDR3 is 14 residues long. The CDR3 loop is CASSLGLLNTEAFF. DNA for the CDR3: TGTGCCAGCAGCTTAGGCTTGTTGAACACTGAAGCTTTCTTT.

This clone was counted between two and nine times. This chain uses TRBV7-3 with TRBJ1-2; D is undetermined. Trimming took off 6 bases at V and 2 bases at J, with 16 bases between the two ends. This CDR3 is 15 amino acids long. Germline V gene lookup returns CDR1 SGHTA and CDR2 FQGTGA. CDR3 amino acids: CASRPDPTGNYGYTF. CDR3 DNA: TGTGCCAGCAGACCTGACCCGACGGGGAACTATGGCTACACCTTC.

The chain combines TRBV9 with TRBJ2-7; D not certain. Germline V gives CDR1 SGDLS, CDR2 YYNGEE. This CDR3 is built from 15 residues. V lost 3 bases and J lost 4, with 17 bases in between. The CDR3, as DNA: TGTGCCAGCAGCGACCCGGAGAAACCAGCGTACGAGCAGTACGTC. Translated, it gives CASSDPEKPAYEQYV.

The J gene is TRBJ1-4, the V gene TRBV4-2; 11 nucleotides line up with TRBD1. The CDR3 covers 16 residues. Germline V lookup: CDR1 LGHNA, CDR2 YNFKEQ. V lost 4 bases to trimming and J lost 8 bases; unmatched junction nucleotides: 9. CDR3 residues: CASSPIPGQGGEKLFF. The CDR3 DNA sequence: TGTGCCAGCAGCCCCATCCCGGGACAGGGGGGGGAAAAACTGTTTTTT.

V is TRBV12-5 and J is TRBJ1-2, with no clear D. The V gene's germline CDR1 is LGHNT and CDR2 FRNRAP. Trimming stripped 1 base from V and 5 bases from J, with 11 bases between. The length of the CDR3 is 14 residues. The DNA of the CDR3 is TGTGCTAGTGGTTTGGGGAGGGTAGGGTATGGCTACACCTTC. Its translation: CASGLGRVGYGYTF.